This TCR beta chain was sequenced during a study of T cell responses to AZD1222 COVID-19 vaccine (TCRdb year 2021). As for the study more broadly: AZD1222 recipients whose second dose came at about 4 weeks and those whose second dose came at about 12 weeks were combined into one group, since spike-specific TCR depth and breadth did not differ between the two schedules. Trial participants were enrolled by age into subgroups of 18-55, 56-69 and 70-plus years, and around 150, 28 and 57 TCR-sequenced participants, respectively, were included in these subgroups. A total of 233 trial participants underwent TCR sequencing, of whom around 210 had received two doses of AZD1222 and some 26 had received two doses of the MenACWY control vaccine.

As concerns this clone: This clone's antigen is unknown. Base qualities are not at hand, and no much larger clone is one base apart.

What the time point label conveys for this sample: baseline before first vaccination. The vaccinee samples were drawn from two UK trials, COV001 and COV002, one of which was a single-blind randomized controlled phase 2/3 trial testing AZD1222 (ChAdOx1 nCoV-19) in healthy adults. For TCRbeta chain sequencing, PBMC samples from trial participants were taken at day 0 and at day 28 after the second dose. The CDR3 regions of human TCRbeta chains were subjected to immunosequencing. The original pipeline was this. Repertoire TCRs were checked for matches against a reference library of SARS-CoV-2-specific TCRs that had been generated using the MIRA antigen-specificity platform. Breadth was defined as the fraction of unique TCRs that were SARS-CoV-2-associated. Depth was defined as the fraction of total T cells that were SARS-CoV-2-associated. Using the MIRA data, each spike-specific TCR was assigned both to the spike region to which the TCR was reactive and to a CD4 or CD8 class. Log10-transformed breadth and depth values were compared by one-way ANOVA with Sidak's multiple comparisons tests. Here the immuneACCESS table is served through TCRdb, limited to in-frame sequences with V and J called. Missing clones are a known gap in these copies; in checked studies unresolved V genes cover under half, and the rest lacks a known reason. The V and J calls and clone size are taken from that table; D and trimming were inferred from the DNA. This sample lists around 100,000 clones; 70% to 90% were detected once. The ten top clones hold approximately 21% of the sample.

General findings and caveats noted by the study authors: Reportedly, almost half of the unique spike-specific TCRs recognized epitopes lying outside the regions that are mutated in the B.1.351 and B.1.1.7 variants. Only five or six AZD1222 recipients were SARS-CoV-2 seropositive at baseline, limiting conclusions about previously exposed vaccinees. Because no day 14 peak-response samples were available, repertoires were characterized only after the peak T cell response. Participants were mostly white British, with more females than males. The authors suggested clonal diversity may have been underestimated. In the small 56-69-year group, the increase in depth fell short of significance, most likely because of low power. After two AZD1222 doses, both the breadth and the depth of spike-specific TCRs were significantly higher than at day 0 and than in MenACWY recipients. Vaccine-associated CD4 TCRs spanned the whole spike protein, with dominant responses in regions 160-218 and 743-854.

The receptor's source is an adult in good health. Sequenced material: peripheral blood, taken on day 0 of AZD1222 vaccination.

The DNA sequence follows: TGTGCCTCCGCCGGGTACACCGGGGAGCTGTTTTTT. Protein translation: CASAGYTGELFF. The chain was built from TRBV24-1 and TRBJ2-2; there is no confident call for the D gene. The CDR3 contains 12 residues, cysteine and phenylalanine counted. Of all the DNA, just the CDR3 is kept, 36 bases in frame from base 1. V is shortened by 12 bases, J by 3 bases, and the region joining them spans 10 bases. CDR1 and CDR2 were assigned from the germline V gene as KGHDR and SFDVKD.